This T cell receptor beta chain comes out of a study of beta chain features in type 1 diabetes. With respect to this clone: Antigen: not known.

In total, each donor contributed a single heparinised blood draw that averaged about 100 mL. Study-wide results and limits: People with Type 1 diabetes carried modestly yet significantly shorter TCRB CDR3s in all four CD4+ subsets.

V was pared by 2 bases and J by 4 bases, with 11 bases between. Germline V gene sequence: CDR1 SNHLY, CDR2 FYNNEI. The CDR3 spans 14 residues. cDNA synthesis used the whole RNA isolate, giving expressed TCRB sequences. Sequenced naive, central memory and regulatory T cell samples produced an average of around 4 million reads. The protocol was immunoSEQ multiplex PCR, while the TCRdb copy is restricted to in-frame clones and leaves out a portion. The table shows about 160,000 clones, with 6.5% to 8.5% occurring only once. This rearrangement joins TRBV2 to TRBJ1-1, with D tentatively TRBD1 (5 bases). The clonotype was recovered from a woman under 30 with type 1 diabetes. The material sequenced was central memory CD4+ T cells from blood. CDR3 DNA: TGTGCCAGCAGTGAAAAGAGGGGAGGCACTGAAGCTTTCTTT. This translates into CASSEKRGGTEAFF.